The clone carrying this T cell receptor beta chain was counted many times. The source material, RNA transcripts, was used to amplify TCR beta CDR3 regions. Carried out on the TCR CDR3, a first-round RT-PCR used the HTBI primer set. From the multiplex PCR reads, TCRdb called clonotypes with MiXCR, one entry per CDR3 protein. The data hold around 530,000 distinct CDR3 sequences, with 17% observed a single time. The data belong to a study of T cells in Graves' hyperthyroidism and ophthalmopathy. Study context: It was at initial diagnosis, before any treatment, that peripheral blood was collected.

The specimen was blood. The receptor was derived from a woman in her late teens or twenties with Graves' ophthalmopathy.

CDR3 in amino acids: CASSVHQGGAYGYTF. The DNA for the CDR3 is TGTGCCAGCAGCGTCCACCAAGGGGGCGCGTATGGCTACACCTTC. This rearrangement joins TRBV9 to TRBJ1-2; 7 positions agree with TRBD1. This CDR3 comprises 15 residues. Germline assignment: CDR1 SGDLS and CDR2 YYNGEE. V lost 2 bases and J lost 5; bases outside the gene matches: 9.